This is a list of T cell receptor beta chains from one sample in a study of T cell responses to AZD1222 COVID-19 vaccine. Some clones are missing from TCRdb's copy, which holds only in-frame ones; the method was immunoSEQ multiplex PCR. The sample lists about 79,000 clones; approximately 80% were seen once. This specimen consisted of peripheral blood, obtained on day 0 of AZD1222 vaccination. These TCRs come from an adult in good health. Both conserved end residues are part of each CDR3. D genes are given only for firm matches. Clone size is not always given. Where it is, it says once, few, many or a class for expanded clones.

>TRBJ1-1|NA|TRBV10-2|NA
CASRDQGMNTEAFF
TGCGCCAGCAGGGATCAGGGGATGAACACTGAAGCTTTCTTT
>TRBJ2-4|NA|TRBV7-9|NA
CASSSVGKNIQYF
TGTGCCAGCAGCTCAGTAGGCAAAAACATTCAGTACTTC
>TRBJ2-3|NA|TRBV6-6|NA
CASSRGTGGPTDTQYF
TGTGCCAGCAGCCGTGGGACCGGGGGGCCCACAGATACGCAGTATTTT
>TRBJ2-5|NA|TRBV11-2|once
CASSSSGLEETQYF
TGTGCCAGCAGCTCTTCGGGGCTGGAAGAGACCCAGTACTTC
>TRBJ2-7|TRBD1|TRBV4-2|NA
CASSTHPGQGPFF
TGTGCCAGCAGCACGCATCCGGGACAGGGTCCATTTTTC
>TRBJ2-3|NA|TRBV2|NA
CASSLRGGYTDTQYF
TGTGCCAGCAGTCTTCGAGGGGGTTACACAGATACGCAGTATTTT
>TRBJ1-1|NA|TRBV30|once
CAWSVGINTEAFF
TGTGCCTGGAGTGTGGGGATCAACACTGAAGCTTTCTTT
>TRBJ2-3|TRBD1|TRBV19|NA
CASSPGQGSADTQYF
TGTGCCAGTAGTCCGGGACAGGGATCGGCAGATACGCAGTATTTT
>TRBJ1-2|NA|TRBV9|NA
CASSVDRVHGYTF
TGTGCCAGCAGCGTAGACCGAGTACATGGCTACACCTTC
>TRBJ2-2|TRBD2|TRBV6-5|NA
CASSYSPSGVRELFF
TGTGCCAGCAGTTACTCTCCTAGCGGGGTTAGGGAGCTGTTTTTT
>TRBJ2-7|TRBD1|TRBV18|NA
CASSPRDRGYEQYF
TGTGCCAGCTCACCGAGGGACAGAGGCTACGAGCAGTACTTC
>TRBJ2-2|TRBD2|TRBV24-1|few
CATSVGGTGELFF
TGTGCCACCAGTGTGGGAGGGACCGGGGAGCTGTTTTTT
>TRBJ1-5|TRBD1|TRBV27|NA
CASSPQTGAGRNQPQHF
TGTGCCAGCAGTCCCCAAACAGGGGCGGGTCGCAATCAGCCCCAGCATTTT
>TRBJ1-3|NA|TRBV30|NA
CAWSVGGSSGNTIYF
TGTGCCTGGAGTGTGGGGGGTTCCTCTGGAAACACCATATATTTT
>TRBJ2-5|TRBD2|TRBV7-9|NA
CASSLAGLAGSGETQYF
TGTGCCAGCAGCTTAGCGGGACTAGCGGGATCTGGGGAGACCCAGTACTTC
>TRBJ2-3|TRBD2|TRBV4-1|NA
CASSQAGTSGGSTDTQYF
TGCGCCAGCAGCCAAGCCGGGACTAGCGGGGGGAGCACAGATACGCAGTATTTT
>TRBJ2-7|NA|TRBV29-1|few
CSVDRGGANEQYF
TGCAGCGTTGATAGAGGGGGGGCAAACGAGCAGTACTTC
>TRBJ1-5|NA|TRBV18|NA
CASSQQDSNQPQHF
TGTGCCAGCTCGCAACAGGATAGCAATCAGCCCCAGCATTTT
>TRBJ2-5|NA|TRBV5-5|NA
CASSLVPEYQETQYF
TGTGCCAGCAGCTTGGTACCTGAGTACCAAGAGACCCAGTACTTC
>TRBJ1-2|NA|TRBV30|NA
CAWMIMGRGYGYTF
TGTGCCTGGATGATCATGGGACGGGGCTATGGCTACACCTTC